This T cell receptor (beta chain) was profiled in a study of T cell repertoires in aging, cancer and after chemotherapy. TCR beta rearrangements were amplified from peripheral blood genomic DNA. Rearranged V-D-J TRB sequences were amplified with a mixed TRB-A/B primer pool. Each CDR3 protein is one row after TCRdb ran MiXCR on the multiplex PCR reads. This table has approximately 5,600 distinct CDR3 sequences, 27% appearing once. There are 14 residues in the CDR3. V shed 5 bases and J shed 7 bases, with 15 bases lying between them. Per germline, CDR1 GTSNPN and CDR2 SVGIG (reference sequence). By proportion, this clonotype is medium-sized.

This clonotype originated in a human donor with a solid tumor. The chain uses TRBV30 and TRBJ1-6, with D possibly TRBD1 on 6 matching bases. The sample taken for sequencing was blood. CDR3 DNA sequence: TGTGCCTGGGTTGACAGGCCCCGGAATTCACCCCTCCACTTT. The encoded protein is CAWVDRPRNSPLHF.